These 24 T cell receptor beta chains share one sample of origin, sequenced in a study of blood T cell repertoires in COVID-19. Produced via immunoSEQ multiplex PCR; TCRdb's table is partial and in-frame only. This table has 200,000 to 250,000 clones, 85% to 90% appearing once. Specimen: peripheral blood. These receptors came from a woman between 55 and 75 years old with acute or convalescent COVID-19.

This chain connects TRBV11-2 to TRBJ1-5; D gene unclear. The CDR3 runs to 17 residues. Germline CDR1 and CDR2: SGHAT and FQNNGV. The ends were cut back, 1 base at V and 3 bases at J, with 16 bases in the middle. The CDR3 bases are TGTGCCAGCAGCTTAGGGGCAGGAGGGAAGAACAATCAGCCCCAGCATTTT. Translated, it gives CASSLGAGGKNNQPQHF.

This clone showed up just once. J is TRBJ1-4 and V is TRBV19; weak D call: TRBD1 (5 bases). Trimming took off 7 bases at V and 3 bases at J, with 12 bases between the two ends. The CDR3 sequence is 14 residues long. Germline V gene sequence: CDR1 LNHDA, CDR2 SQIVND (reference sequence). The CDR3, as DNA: TGTGCCAGTAATCGGGCGGGGCCTAATGAAAAACTGTTTTTT. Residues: CASNRAGPNEKLFF.

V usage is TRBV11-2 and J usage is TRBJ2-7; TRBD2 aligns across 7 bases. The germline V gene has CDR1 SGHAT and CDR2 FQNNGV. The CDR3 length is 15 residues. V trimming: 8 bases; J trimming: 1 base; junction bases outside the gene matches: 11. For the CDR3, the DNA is TGTGCCAGCGGGGATTCTGGCGGGAGATCCTACGAGCAGTACTTC. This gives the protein CASGDSGGRSYEQYF.

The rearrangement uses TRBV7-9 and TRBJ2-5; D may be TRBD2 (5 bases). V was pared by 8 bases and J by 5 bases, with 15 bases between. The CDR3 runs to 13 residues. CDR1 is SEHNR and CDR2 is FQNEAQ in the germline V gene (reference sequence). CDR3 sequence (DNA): TGTGCCAGCCTAAGACCGGGATTGGAGACCCAGTACTTC. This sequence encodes CASLRPGLETQYF.

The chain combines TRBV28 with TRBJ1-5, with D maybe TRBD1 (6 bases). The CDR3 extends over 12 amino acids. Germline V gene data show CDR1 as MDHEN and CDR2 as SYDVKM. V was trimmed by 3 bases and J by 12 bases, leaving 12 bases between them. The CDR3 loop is CASSFRGGGQHF. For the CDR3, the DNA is TGTGCCAGCAGTTTTCGGGGAGGGGGCCAGCATTTT.

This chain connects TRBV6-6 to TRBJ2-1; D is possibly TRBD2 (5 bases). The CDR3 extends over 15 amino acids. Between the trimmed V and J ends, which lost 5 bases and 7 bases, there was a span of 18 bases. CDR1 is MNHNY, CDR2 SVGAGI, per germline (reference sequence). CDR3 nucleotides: TGTGCCAGCAGTGACCGGACCGAGGGTGGGAATGAGCAGTTCTTC. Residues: CASSDRTEGGNEQFF.

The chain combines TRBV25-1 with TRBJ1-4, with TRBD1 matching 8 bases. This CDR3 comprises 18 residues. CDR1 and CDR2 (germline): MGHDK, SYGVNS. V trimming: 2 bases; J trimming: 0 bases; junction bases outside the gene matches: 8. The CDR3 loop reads CASSEPGQGFATNEKLFF. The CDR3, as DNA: TGTGCCAGCAGTGAACCCGGACAGGGTTTCGCAACTAATGAAAAACTGTTTTTT.

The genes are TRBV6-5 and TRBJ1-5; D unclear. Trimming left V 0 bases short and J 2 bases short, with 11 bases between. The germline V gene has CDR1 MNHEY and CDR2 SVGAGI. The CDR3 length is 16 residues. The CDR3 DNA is TGTGCCAGCAGTTACTCAGAGGGATCCGGCAATCAGCCCCAGCATTTT. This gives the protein CASSYSEGSGNQPQHF.

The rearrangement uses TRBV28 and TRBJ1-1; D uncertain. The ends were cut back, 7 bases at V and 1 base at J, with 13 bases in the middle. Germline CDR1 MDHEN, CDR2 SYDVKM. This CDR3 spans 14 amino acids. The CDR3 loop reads CASTTPTRNTEAFF. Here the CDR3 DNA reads TGTGCCAGCACGACCCCGACTAGGAACACTGAAGCTTTCTTT.

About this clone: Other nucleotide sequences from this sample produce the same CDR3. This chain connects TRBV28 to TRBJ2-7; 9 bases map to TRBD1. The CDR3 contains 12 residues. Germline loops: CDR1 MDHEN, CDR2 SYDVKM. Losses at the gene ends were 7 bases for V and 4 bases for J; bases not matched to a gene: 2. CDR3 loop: CASTTGGYEQYF. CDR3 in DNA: TGTGCCAGCACGACAGGGGGATACGAGCAGTACTTC. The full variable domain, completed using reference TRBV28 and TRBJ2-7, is DVKVTQSSRYLVKRTGEKVFLECVQDMDHENMFWYRQDPGLGLRLIYFSYDVKMKEKGDIPEGYSVSREKKERFSLILESASTNQTSMYLCASTTGGYEQYFGPGTRLTVT.

The CDR3 reads CASNPQGANTGELFF. CDR3 in DNA: TGTGCCAGCAACCCACAGGGGGCGAACACCGGGGAGCTGTTTTTT. The rearrangement uses TRBV2 and TRBJ2-2, with 8 bases fitting TRBD1. Losses at the gene ends were 7 bases for V and 0 bases for J; bases not matched to a gene: 4. This CDR3 region has 15 residues. Germline CDR1 reads SNHLY; CDR2 reads FYNNEI.

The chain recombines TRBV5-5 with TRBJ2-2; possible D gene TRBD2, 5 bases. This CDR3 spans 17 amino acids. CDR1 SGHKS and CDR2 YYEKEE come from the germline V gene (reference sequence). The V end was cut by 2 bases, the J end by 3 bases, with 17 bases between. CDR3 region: CASSFYHYAGDTGELFF. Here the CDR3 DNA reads TGTGCCAGCAGCTTCTATCACTACGCGGGCGACACCGGGGAGCTGTTTTTT.

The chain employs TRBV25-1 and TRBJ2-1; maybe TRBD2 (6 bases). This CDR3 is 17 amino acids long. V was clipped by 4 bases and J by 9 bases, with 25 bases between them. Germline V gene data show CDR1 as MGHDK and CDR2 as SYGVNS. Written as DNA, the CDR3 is TGTGCCAGCAGTGGCTTGTTGAGGCGGGGACTCATCGCTGAGCAGTTCTTC. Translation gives CASSGLLRRGLIAEQFF.

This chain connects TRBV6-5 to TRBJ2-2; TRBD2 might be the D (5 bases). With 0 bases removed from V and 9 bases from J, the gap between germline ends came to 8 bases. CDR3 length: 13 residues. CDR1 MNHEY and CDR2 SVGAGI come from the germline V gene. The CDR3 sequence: CASSYSRERELFF. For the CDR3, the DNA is TGTGCCAGCAGTTACTCGAGGGAGCGGGAGCTGTTTTTT.

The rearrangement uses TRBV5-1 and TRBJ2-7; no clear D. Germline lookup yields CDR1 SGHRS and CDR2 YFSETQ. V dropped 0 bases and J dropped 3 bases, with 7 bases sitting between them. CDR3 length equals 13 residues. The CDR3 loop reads CASSLGAGYEQYF. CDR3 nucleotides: TGCGCCAGCAGCTTGGGGGCAGGCTACGAGCAGTACTTC.

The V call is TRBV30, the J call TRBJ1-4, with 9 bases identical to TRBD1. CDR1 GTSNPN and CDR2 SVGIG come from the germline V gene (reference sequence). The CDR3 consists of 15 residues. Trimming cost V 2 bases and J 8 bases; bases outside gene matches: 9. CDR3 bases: TGTGCCTGGAGTTTCCCGACAGGGGGTAGGGAAAAACTGTTTTTT. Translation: CAWSFPTGGREKLFF.

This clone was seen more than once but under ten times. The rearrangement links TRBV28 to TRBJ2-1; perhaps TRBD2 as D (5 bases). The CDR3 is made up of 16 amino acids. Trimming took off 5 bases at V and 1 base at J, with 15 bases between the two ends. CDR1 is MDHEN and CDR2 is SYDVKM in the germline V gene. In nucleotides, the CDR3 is TGTGCCAGCAGTCCACGTCGCCGCGGGTCCTACAATGAGCAGTTCTTC. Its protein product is CASSPRRRGSYNEQFF.

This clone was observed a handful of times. The CDR3 region is CASSARLAGWGETQYF. CDR3 nucleotides: TGTGCCAGCAGTGCCAGACTAGCGGGCTGGGGAGAGACCCAGTACTTC. The chain couples TRBV6-1 to TRBJ2-5; 10 bases map to TRBD2. This CDR3 region has 16 residues. Germline V gene sequence: CDR1 MNHNS, CDR2 SASEGT. V gave up 4 bases and J gave up 4 bases; unmatched junction bases: 9.

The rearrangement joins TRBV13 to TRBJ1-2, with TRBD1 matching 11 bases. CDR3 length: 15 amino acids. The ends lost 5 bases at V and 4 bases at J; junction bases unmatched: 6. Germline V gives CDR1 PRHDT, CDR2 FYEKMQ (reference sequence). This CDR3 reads CASSTWTGGGYGYTF. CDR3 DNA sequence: TGTGCCAGCAGCACGTGGACAGGGGGCGGCTATGGCTACACCTTC.

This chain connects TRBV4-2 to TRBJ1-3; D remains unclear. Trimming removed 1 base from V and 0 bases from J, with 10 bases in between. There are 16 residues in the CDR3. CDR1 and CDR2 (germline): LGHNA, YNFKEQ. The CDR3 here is CASSQVLKNSGNTIYF. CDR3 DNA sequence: TGTGCCAGCAGCCAAGTGCTAAAGAACTCTGGAAACACCATATATTTT.

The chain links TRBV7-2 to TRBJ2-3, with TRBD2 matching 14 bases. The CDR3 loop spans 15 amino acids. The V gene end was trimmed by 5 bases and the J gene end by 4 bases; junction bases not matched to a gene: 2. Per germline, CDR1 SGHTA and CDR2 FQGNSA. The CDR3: CASSTGLAGADTQYF. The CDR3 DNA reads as TGTGCCAGCAGCACGGGACTAGCGGGAGCAGATACGCAGTATTTT.

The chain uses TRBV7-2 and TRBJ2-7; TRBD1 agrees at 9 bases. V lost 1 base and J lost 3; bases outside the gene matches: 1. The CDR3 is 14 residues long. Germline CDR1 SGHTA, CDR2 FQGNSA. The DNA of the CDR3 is TGTGCCAGCAGCTTAGGGGACAGGGTCTACGAGCAGTACTTC. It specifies CASSLGDRVYEQYF.

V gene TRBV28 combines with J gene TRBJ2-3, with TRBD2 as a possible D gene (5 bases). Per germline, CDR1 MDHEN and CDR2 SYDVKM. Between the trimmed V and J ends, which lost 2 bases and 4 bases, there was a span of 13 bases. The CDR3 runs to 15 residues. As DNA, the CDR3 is TGTGCCAGCAGTTTACCGGGATCTCAGGCAGATACGCAGTATTTT. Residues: CASSLPGSQADTQYF.

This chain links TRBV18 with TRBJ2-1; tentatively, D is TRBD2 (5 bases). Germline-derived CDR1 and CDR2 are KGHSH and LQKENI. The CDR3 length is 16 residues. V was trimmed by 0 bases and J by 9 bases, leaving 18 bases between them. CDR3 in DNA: TGTGCCAGCTCACCACCGGCCGGGAAATACGGTGGTGAGCAGTTCTTC. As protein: CASSPPAGKYGGEQFF. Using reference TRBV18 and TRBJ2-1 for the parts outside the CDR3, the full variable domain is NAGVMQNPRHLVRRRGQEARLRCSPMKGHSHVYWYRQLPEEGLKFMVYLQKENIIDESGMPKERFSAEFPKEGPSILRIQQVVRGDSAAYFCASSPPAGKYGGEQFFGPGTRLTVL.